Shown below are 5 T cell receptor beta chains from a single sample sequenced in a study of OX40 agonist ivuxolimab in advanced cancers. The data were produced by immunoSEQ multiplex PCR, yet TCRdb's version contains in-frame clones alone and is incomplete. The sample contains nearly 45,000 clones, roughly 82% of which appear only once. The sequences come from CD4+ or CD8+ T cells sorted from blood, collected in a trial of the OX40 agonist ivuxolimab. The receptors come from an adult with an advanced solid tumor such as melanoma, head and neck, liver or kidney cancer.

The chain couples TRBV6-5 to TRBJ1-2; 7 nucleotides match TRBD1. There are 14 residues in the CDR3. Germline V gene sequence: CDR1 MNHEY, CDR2 SVGAGI. V lost 5 bases to trimming and J lost 6 bases; unmatched junction nucleotides: 9. CDR3 coding DNA: TGTGCCAGCAGTACACGACAGGGTGTCAATGGCTACACCTTC. Its protein product is CASSTRQGVNGYTF.

This chain links TRBV5-6 with TRBJ1-1, with D tentatively TRBD1 (5 bases). Germline V gives CDR1 SGHDT, CDR2 YYEEEE. CDR3 length: 11 residues. The CDR3 nucleotides read TGTTTAAGAGGGGTACAAGCGGAAGCTTTCTTT. Translated, it gives CLRGVQAEAFF. The full variable domain, its missing parts supplied by reference TRBV5-6 and TRBJ1-1, is DAGVTQSPTHLIKTRGQQVTLRCSPKSGHDTVSWYQQALGQGPQFIFQYYEEEERQRGNFPDRFSGHQFPNYSSELNVNALLLGDSALYLCLRGVQAEAFFGQGTRLTVV.

This sequence joins TRBV6-6 and TRBJ2-2, with TRBD2 identical over 9 bases. The CDR3 covers 14 residues. V gave up 2 bases and J gave up 8 bases; unmatched junction bases: 3. Looked up from germline, CDR1 is MNHNY and CDR2 is SVGAGI (reference sequence). DNA of the CDR3: TGTGCCAGCAGTTACGCGGGAGGGCCAGGGGAGCTGTTTTTT. This encodes CASSYAGGPGELFF.

A few counts support this clone. This rearrangement joins TRBV7-6 to TRBJ2-5; TRBD2 is a possible D gene (5 bases). In germline, CDR1 is SGHVS, CDR2 FNYEAQ. The CDR3 totals 15 residues. Trimming took 1 base from V and 5 from J, leaving 14 bases between them. The CDR3 is CASSLGLAWEETQYF. The CDR3, as DNA: TGTGCCAGCAGCTTAGGGTTAGCCTGGGAGGAGACCCAGTACTTC.

The chain has TRBV7-9 and TRBJ2-1; 11 bases fit TRBD1. Losses at the gene ends were 2 bases for V and 7 bases for J; bases not matched to a gene: 7. Per germline, CDR1 SEHNR and CDR2 FQNEAQ (reference sequence). The CDR3 covers 16 residues. In nucleotides, the CDR3 is TGTGCCAGCAGCTTACTCGGACAGGGGGCTCGGAATGAGCAGTTCTTC. This translates into CASSLLGQGARNEQFF.